The rows below give T cell receptor beta chains drawn from one sample of a study of blood T cells in healthy people across ages. TCRdb analysed the 5' RACE reads with MiXCR anew, one entry per CDR3 protein. The repertoire holds 1.5 million to 2 million distinct CDR3 sequences, with around 48% as singletons. Sequencing was done on a sample of blood. All receptors derive from a woman aged 40 to 49 in good health. The CDR3 runs from the conserved cysteine through the conserved F or W. A D gene is named only where the DNA matches it firmly. Expanded clones get a size class; other rows say once, few or many, or leave the size out.

>TRBV6-6|.|TRBD1|TRBJ2-1
TGTGCCAGCAGCAGCGTAGAGGGACAGGGGAAGAATGAGCAGTTCTTC
CASSSVEGQGKNEQFF
>TRBV27|.|TRBD1|TRBJ1-5
TGTGCCAGCAGTTCTACAGGGGGCGGAAGCAATCAGCCCCAGCATTTT
CASSSTGGGSNQPQHF
>TRBV20-1|.|.|TRBJ1-4
TGCAGTGCTCAAGTTACAGCTCCGAATGAAAAACTGTTTTTT
CSAQVTAPNEKLFF
>TRBV29-1|.|TRBD1|TRBJ2-7
TGCAGCGTCCTGACGACGAACAGGGGGAACGGCGAGCAGTACTTC
CSVLTTNRGNGEQYF
>TRBV3-1|few|.|TRBJ1-2
TGTGCCAGCAGCCAATCGGGTGTATACGGCTACACCTTC
CASSQSGVYGYTF
>TRBV4-3|.|TRBD2|TRBJ2-5
TGCGCCAGCAGCCAAGATGTGCTAGCGGGAGCGGCCCAGTACTTC
CASSQDVLAGAAQYF
>TRBV3-1|.|.|TRBJ1-2
TGTGCCAGCAGCCAAGCGGTCTGGGAGCCAAACTATGGCTACACCTTC
CASSQAVWEPNYGYTF
>TRBV13|few|.|TRBJ2-7
TGTGCCAGCAGCTTAAGCTCAAGCGAGAACTACGAGCAGTACTTC
CASSLSSSENYEQYF
>TRBV29-1|.|TRBD1|TRBJ2-5
TGCAGCGTTGAACGGGACAGGTACAATGAGCAGTACTTC
CSVERDRYNEQYF
>TRBV7-3|few|.|TRBJ2-5
TGTGCCAGCAGCCCTCAAACAGGGACAGAGACCCAGTACTTC
CASSPQTGTETQYF
>TRBV12-3/TRBV12-4|.|TRBD1|TRBJ2-1
TGTGCCAGCAGTCCCCGTGCTAAGGGGGCAGCCTACAATGAGCAGTTCTTC
CASSPRAKGAAYNEQFF
>TRBV7-8|few|.|TRBJ2-5
TGTGCCAGCAGCCCCCAACCGGGACGCCTAGACCCCTTCGACCAGTACTTC
CASSPQPGRLDPFDQYF
>TRBV20-1|.|TRBD2|TRBJ2-3
TGCAGTGCCTCCCGGTGGGTAGCGGGGGACACCACAGATACGCAGTATTTT
CSASRWVAGDTTDTQYF
>TRBV27|.|.|TRBJ2-7
TGTGCCAGTGGGCAGCTTACCTACGAGCAGTACTTC
CASGQLTYEQYF
>TRBV20-1|.|TRBD1|TRBJ1-2
TGCAGTGCCCCTGGGACAGTCCATGGCTACACCTTC
CSAPGTVHGYTF